What follows are 27 T cell receptor beta chains derived from one specimen sequenced in a study of cytomegalovirus exposure and HLA in healthy donors. PCR used 60 Vbeta primers and 13 Jbeta primers. Sequencing was performed with immunoSEQ multiplex PCR; in TCRdb, only in-frame clones are kept and a portion is missing. The record lists around 80,000 clones, of which the ten most abundant hold roughly 0.9%. The sequencing input was PBMCs. The receptors here all came from a boy younger than 18 in good health and CMV-seronegative.

This chain joins TRBV10-3 and TRBJ1-2; 9 bases fit TRBD1. Germline CDR1 and CDR2: ENHRY and SYGVKD. The ends lost 5 bases at V and 5 bases at J; junction bases unmatched: 6. CDR3 length equals 14 residues. The CDR3 coding sequence is TGTGCCATCAGTTTAGACAGGGGGAATTATGGCTACACCTTC. Encoded protein: CAISLDRGNYGYTF.

The chain employs TRBV5-1 and TRBJ1-2; 8 positions match TRBD1. The CDR3 extends over 15 amino acids. The V segment lost 4 bases and the J segment 7 bases; nucleotides outside the gene matches: 12. Per the germline V gene, CDR1 is SGHRS and CDR2 is YFSETQ. CDR3 nucleotides: TGCGCCAGCAGCCTAACAGGGGGAAAGGCTCGTGGCTACACCTTC. It yields the protein CASSLTGGKARGYTF.

The chain uses TRBV10-3 and TRBJ2-7; TRBD2 aligns across 7 bases. The CDR3 loop spans 16 amino acids. V was clipped by 3 bases and J by 4 bases; unmatched bases: 12. Germline CDR1 ENHRY, CDR2 SYGVKD. CDR3: CAISEPETGGSYEQYF. The CDR3 nucleotides are TGTGCCATCAGTGAACCGGAGACGGGCGGGAGTTACGAGCAGTACTTC.

The chain combines TRBV4-1 with TRBJ1-1; TRBD1 is a possible D gene (6 bases). The CDR3 contains 14 residues. The V end was cut by 3 bases, the J end by 4 bases, with 12 bases between. The germline CDR1 and CDR2 sequences are MGHRA and YSYEKL. CDR3 region: CASSHLQGGTEAFF. The CDR3 DNA follows: TGCGCCAGCAGCCACTTACAGGGCGGCACTGAAGCTTTCTTT.

The chain links TRBV5-4 to TRBJ1-1; TRBD1 might be the D (6 bases). The germline V and J ends were trimmed by 4 bases and 7 bases, with 20 bases remaining between them. The CDR3 covers 15 residues. Germline V lookup: CDR1 SGHNT, CDR2 YYREEE (reference sequence). The CDR3 DNA reads as TGTGCCAGCAGCCCGGGGGGATGGGGGCAAGGTGAAGCTTTCTTT. It encodes CASSPGGWGQGEAFF. The full variable domain, completed using reference TRBV5-4 and TRBJ1-1, is ETGVTQSPTHLIKTRGQQVTLRCSSQSGHNTVSWYQQALGQGPQFIFQYYREEENGRGNFPPRFSGLQFPNYSSELNVNALELDDSALYLCASSPGGWGQGEAFFGQGTRLTVV.

The chain combines TRBV5-1 with TRBJ2-7, with TRBD2 matching over 9 bases. Germline CDR1 is SGHRS and CDR2 is YFSETQ. V lost 5 bases and J lost 5; bases outside the gene matches: 11. CDR3 length equals 15 residues. The CDR3: CASRVGGRASDEQYF. As DNA, the CDR3 is TGCGCCAGCAGGGTGGGCGGGAGGGCGAGCGACGAGCAGTACTTC.

J is TRBJ2-4 and V is TRBV4-1; 8 bases agree with TRBD1. J lost 6 bases, V lost 4 bases, and 8 bases had no gene match. The length of the CDR3 is 15 residues. The germline gives CDR1 MGHRA, CDR2 YSYEKL. The CDR3 coding sequence is TGCGCCAGCAGCCTGGGGACGGGACAGGTAAACATTCAGTACTTC. Its protein is CASSLGTGQVNIQYF.

The rearrangement uses TRBV5-1 and TRBJ2-5; TRBD2 might be the D (6 bases). The CDR3 sequence is 16 residues long. From germline, CDR1 is SGHRS and CDR2 YFSETQ. Between the trimmed V and J ends, which lost 4 bases and 5 bases, there was a span of 21 bases. The CDR3 loop reads CASSPEFEGLGETQYF. The CDR3 DNA is TGCGCCAGCAGCCCGGAGTTTGAGGGACTGGGGGAGACCCAGTACTTC. Looking up the rest from reference TRBV5-1 and TRBJ2-5 gives the full variable domain: KAGVTQTPRYLIKTRGQQVTLSCSPISGHRSVSWYQQTPGQGLQFLFEYFSETQRNKGNFPGRFSGRQFSNSRSEMNVSTLELGDSALYLCASSPEFEGLGETQYFGPGTRLLVL.

This chain joins TRBV6-5 and TRBJ1-5, with 8 bases matching TRBD1. This CDR3 contains 14 residues. The V gene end was trimmed by 7 bases and the J gene end by 5 bases; junction bases not matched to a gene: 7. Germline CDR1 MNHEY, CDR2 SVGAGI. CDR3 protein: CASIEQGEDQPQHF. CDR3 coding DNA: TGTGCCAGCATCGAACAGGGGGAAGATCAGCCCCAGCATTTT.

The chain is built from TRBV29-1 and TRBJ2-7, with D maybe TRBD1 (5 bases). Deletions cut 6 bases from V and 3 bases from J, with 18 bases between. Germline V gives CDR1 SQVTM, CDR2 ANQGSEA. CDR3 length: 14 residues. The CDR3 DNA reads as TGCAGCGTGGATACAGGCGGCGGTGTCTACGAGCAGTACTTC. It yields the protein CSVDTGGGVYEQYF.

This rearrangement joins TRBV30 to TRBJ2-2; 7 bases match TRBD2. The CDR3 runs to 17 residues. Germline V gene data show CDR1 as GTSNPN and CDR2 as SVGIG (reference sequence). Trimming took 0 bases from V and 8 from J; bases not matched to a gene: 15. The CDR3 sequence is CAWSVHRGGRFIGELFF. The CDR3 nucleotides read TGTGCCTGGAGTGTTCATCGGGGAGGGCGGTTTATAGGGGAGCTGTTTTTT. Based on the CDR3 plus reference TRBV30 and TRBJ2-2, the full variable domain is SQTIHQWPATLVQPVGSPLSLECTVEGTSNPNLYWYRQAAGRGLQLLFYSVGIGQISSEVPQNLSASRPQDRQFILSSKKLLLSDSGFYLCAWSVHRGGRFIGELFFGEGSRLTVL.

The chain employs TRBV30 and TRBJ1-1; D ambiguous. Trimming cost V 0 bases and J 4 bases, with 9 bases left between them. This CDR3 is built from 13 residues. Germline CDR1 reads GTSNPN; CDR2 reads SVGIG (reference sequence). The CDR3 DNA reads TGTGCCTGGAGTGTAAAGGGAGCCACTGAAGCTTTCTTT. Its translation: CAWSVKGATEAFF. The whole variable domain, filled in from reference TRBV30 and TRBJ1-1, reads SQTIHQWPATLVQPVGSPLSLECTVEGTSNPNLYWYRQAAGRGLQLLFYSVGIGQISSEVPQNLSASRPQDRQFILSSKKLLLSDSGFYLCAWSVKGATEAFFGQGTRLTVV.

The chain recombines TRBV7-9 with TRBJ1-2; TRBD1 agrees at 7 bases. Germline V lookup: CDR1 SEHNR, CDR2 FQNEAQ (reference sequence). The V and J ends lost 4 bases and 2 bases, in that order; junction bases with no gene match: 4. This CDR3 has 14 residues. As DNA, the CDR3 is TGTGCCAGCAGCTCCTCACAGGGGAACTATGGCTACACCTTC. Its translation: CASSSSQGNYGYTF.

The DNA for the CDR3 is TGTGCCACTACGGGCCCGGGGGGAAACACCATATATTTT. It encodes CATTGPGGNTIYF. The V call is TRBV10-3, the J call TRBJ1-3; D is unresolved. The germline V gene encodes CDR1 ENHRY and CDR2 SYGVKD. This CDR3 has 13 amino acids. Deletions cut 10 bases from V and 4 bases from J, with 14 bases between.

The genes are TRBV25-1 and TRBJ2-5, with 8 positions matching TRBD1. In germline, CDR1 is MGHDK, CDR2 SYGVNS. There are 18 residues in the CDR3. The V segment lost 3 bases and the J segment 5 bases; nucleotides outside the gene matches: 17. CDR3 coding DNA: TGTGCCAGCAGTGACGTTTGGGGTCTAGGACAGGGCGGGGAGACCCAGTACTTC. As protein: CASSDVWGLGQGGETQYF.

This sequence joins TRBV6-1 and TRBJ2-1; 8 bases fit TRBD2. After removal of 7 bases from V and 9 bases from J, the junction contained 11 bases not matched to a gene. CDR1 and CDR2 (germline): MNHNS, SASEGT. CDR3 length equals 14 residues. CDR3 in DNA: TGTGCCAGCACCAGGACTCGCCGGGGGGGTGAGCAGTTCTTC. Residues: CASTRTRRGGEQFF.

This chain joins TRBV7-9 and TRBJ2-7; TRBD1 might be the D (5 bases). Deletions cut 5 bases from V and 0 bases from J, with 23 bases between. The CDR3 length is 18 residues. Germline V CDR1 and CDR2: SEHNR, FQNEAQ (reference sequence). The CDR3 loop reads CASSPLLVKGPSSYEQYF. The CDR3 region has the DNA TGTGCCAGCAGCCCACTCCTCGTAAAGGGGCCTAGCTCCTACGAGCAGTACTTC.

The chain recombines TRBV13 with TRBJ2-5; the D gene is possibly TRBD1 (6 bases). Trimming shortened V by 1 base and J by 2 bases, and 11 bases separated the two germline ends. CDR3 length: 15 amino acids. CDR1 is PRHDT, CDR2 FYEKMQ, per germline (reference sequence). CDR3 amino acids: CASSLVGQGQETQYF. The CDR3 region has the DNA TGTGCCAGCAGCTTAGTCGGTCAGGGGCAAGAGACCCAGTACTTC.

The chain employs TRBV19 and TRBJ1-2; tentative D call: TRBD1 (6 bases). Trimming took 1 base from V and 6 from J, leaving 12 bases between them. The CDR3 is 14 amino acids. Germline values: CDR1 LNHDA, CDR2 SQIVND (reference sequence). CDR3 amino acids: CASSIGEHRDGYTF. CDR3 nucleotides: TGTGCCAGTAGTATAGGGGAACACAGGGATGGCTACACCTTC.

V is TRBV27 and J is TRBJ2-1; 7 nucleotides line up with TRBD1. The CDR3 contains 15 residues. Germline CDR1 MNHEY, CDR2 SMNVEV (reference sequence). V shed 6 bases and J 5 bases; nucleotides not matched to a gene: 10. CDR3 residues: CASSLDRMADNEQFF. The DNA of the CDR3 is TGTGCCAGCAGCCTGGACAGGATGGCCGACAATGAGCAGTTCTTC.

The gene calls are TRBV4-2 and TRBJ2-5; TRBD2 agrees at 12 bases. After removal of 0 bases from V and 8 bases from J, the junction contained 10 bases not matched to a gene. CDR3 length equals 17 residues. Germline CDR1 and CDR2: LGHNA and YNFKEQ. The CDR3 DNA is TGTGCCAGCAGCCAAGATGGAACTAGCGGGAGGACCCTTACCCAGTACTTC. Protein product: CASSQDGTSGRTLTQYF.

Remarks on this clone: The junction differs from germline at one of its ends, possibly a read error. The chain has TRBV2 and TRBJ1-5; 9 bases are shared with TRBD1. Germline assignment: CDR1 SNHLY and CDR2 FYNNEI. The CDR3 runs to 14 residues. The CDR3 sequence is CASRDGTGFQHQHF. The CDR3 DNA is TGTGCCAGCAGGGACGGGACAGGGTTTCAGCACCAGCATTTT.

As DNA, the CDR3 is TGTGCCAGTAGTATCGGCGGTGGCTACGAGCAGTACTTC. Its protein product is CASSIGGGYEQYF. V usage is TRBV19 and J usage is TRBJ2-7, with no clear D. The CDR3 length is 13 residues. Germline CDR1 and CDR2: LNHDA and SQIVND (reference sequence). The V end was cut by 3 bases, the J end by 3 bases, with 9 bases between.

The V gene is TRBV6-1, the J gene TRBJ1-2; D call uncertain. From germline, CDR1 is MNHNS and CDR2 SASEGT. Trimming took off 6 bases at V and 5 bases at J, with 16 bases between the two ends. CDR3 length: 14 residues. The CDR3 DNA sequence: TGTGCCAGCAGCTCAACAAGGCCGGGGTATGGCTACACCTTC. It specifies CASSSTRPGYGYTF.

The V call is TRBV11-3, the J call TRBJ2-1; perhaps TRBD1 as D (6 bases). The CDR3 runs 14 residues. V was clipped by 5 bases and J by 7 bases, with 15 bases between them. Germline V lookup: CDR1 SGHNT, CDR2 YENEEA. The CDR3 bases are TGTGCCAGCAGCGCCCGGACAGTACAGAATGAGCAGTTCTTC. It specifies CASSARTVQNEQFF.

Remarks on this clone: Other nucleotide sequences in the sample specify the same CDR3. This rearrangement joins TRBV5-1 to TRBJ2-7; 9 bases agree with TRBD1. Per the germline V gene, CDR1 is SGHRS and CDR2 is YFSETQ. V trimming: 3 bases; J trimming: 2 bases; junction bases outside the gene matches: 3. This CDR3 has 14 residues. The CDR3 DNA reads as TGCGCCAGCAGCTCGGGACAGGGTGCCTACGAGCAGTACTTC. This encodes CASSSGQGAYEQYF.

V usage is TRBV27 and J usage is TRBJ1-2; TRBD1 might be the D (6 bases). The CDR3 spans 12 residues. Germline loops: CDR1 MNHEY, CDR2 SMNVEV (reference sequence). Trimming stripped 5 bases from V and 8 bases from J, with 12 bases between. CDR3 nucleotide sequence: TGTGCCAGCAGTAACAGGGTAGGCGGCTACACCTTC. It yields the protein CASSNRVGGYTF.